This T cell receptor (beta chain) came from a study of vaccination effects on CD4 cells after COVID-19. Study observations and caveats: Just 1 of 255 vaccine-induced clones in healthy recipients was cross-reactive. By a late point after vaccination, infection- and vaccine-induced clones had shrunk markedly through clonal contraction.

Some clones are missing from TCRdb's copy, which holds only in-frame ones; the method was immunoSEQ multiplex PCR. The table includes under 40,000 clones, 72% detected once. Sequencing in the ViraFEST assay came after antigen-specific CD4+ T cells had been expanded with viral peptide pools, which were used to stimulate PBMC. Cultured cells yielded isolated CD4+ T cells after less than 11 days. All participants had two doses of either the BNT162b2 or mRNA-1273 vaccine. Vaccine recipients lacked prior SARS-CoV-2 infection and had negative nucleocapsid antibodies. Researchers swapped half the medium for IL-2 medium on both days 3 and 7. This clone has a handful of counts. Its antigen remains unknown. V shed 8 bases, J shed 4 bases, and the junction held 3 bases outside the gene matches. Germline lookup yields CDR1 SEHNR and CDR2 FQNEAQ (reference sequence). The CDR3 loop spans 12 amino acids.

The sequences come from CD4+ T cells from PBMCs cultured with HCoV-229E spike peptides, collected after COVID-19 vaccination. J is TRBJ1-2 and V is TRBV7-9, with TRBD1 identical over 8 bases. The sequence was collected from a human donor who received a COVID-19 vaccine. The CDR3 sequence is CASGGQVYGYTF. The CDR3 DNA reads TGTGCCAGCGGGGGACAGGTCTATGGCTACACCTTC.